Presented here are 8 T cell receptor beta chains from one specimen sequenced in a study of shared T cell receptors in the human thymus. Data came from immunoSEQ multiplex PCR; TCRdb stores just in-frame clones and leaves some out. The sample carries some 400,000 clones, more than 85% recorded once. Sequencing was done on a sample of thymocytes. These receptors were collected from a human donor.

This chain links TRBV30 with TRBJ1-1; D uncertain. This CDR3 contains 12 residues. The V gene lost 0 bases and the J gene lost 11 bases, with 13 bases spanning the gap. In germline, CDR1 is GTSNPN, CDR2 SVGIG (reference sequence). The CDR3 loop reads CAWSVRSGRAFF. The CDR3 DNA follows: TGTGCCTGGAGTGTACGATCAGGTCGGGCTTTCTTT.

This clone has only one observation. The rearrangement uses TRBV19 and TRBJ2-1; TRBD2 agrees at 10 bases. Unmatched junction bases numbered 15, after V lost 6 bases and J lost 4 bases. CDR1 is LNHDA and CDR2 is SQIVND in the germline V gene (reference sequence). This CDR3 comprises 18 residues. The CDR3 here is CASRIRGQGTSVYNEQFF. Written as DNA, the CDR3 is TGTGCCAGTAGGATTAGGGGGCAAGGGACTAGCGTGTACAATGAGCAGTTCTTC.

Note on this clone: One end of the junction varies from germline; a read error may be responsible. The chain is built from TRBV25-1 and TRBJ2-3, with TRBD1 matching 7 bases. The germline gives CDR1 MGHDK, CDR2 SYGVNS. The CDR3 is 14 amino acids. CDR3 DNA sequence: TGTGCCAGCCGTGACAGGGCGACCACAGATACGCAGTATTTT. It encodes CASRDRATTDTQYF.

This rearrangement joins TRBV28 to TRBJ2-7, with 11 bases fitting TRBD2. Germline V gene lookup returns CDR1 MDHEN and CDR2 SYDVKM. The CDR3 sequence is 15 residues long. V lost 5 bases and J lost 0; bases outside the gene matches: 3. In nucleotides, the CDR3 is TGTGCCAGCAGTGCTGGGACTAGCGGCTCCTACGAGCAGTACTTC. It translates to CASSAGTSGSYEQYF.

This chain links TRBV6-5 with TRBJ1-2; 10 nucleotides line up with TRBD1. The CDR3 contains 14 residues. Trimming at V came to 6 bases and at J to 8 bases, leaving 9 bases not matched to a gene. Germline V lookup: CDR1 MNHEY, CDR2 SVGAGI. The CDR3 bases are TGTGCCAGCAGGGCTAGACAGGGGGCCTGGGGCTACACCTTC. This translates into CASRARQGAWGYTF.

This chain joins TRBV7-7 and TRBJ2-1; D might be TRBD1 or TRBD2, each matching 5 bases. The CDR3 loop spans 16 amino acids. Germline V gene lookup returns CDR1 SSHAT and CDR2 FNYEAQ (reference sequence). V lost 7 bases, J lost 10 bases, and 26 bases lay in between. CDR3 nucleotides: TGTGCCAGCACCCCAATCCGGGACGCCGATCGCGGCGAGCAGTTCTTC. Its protein is CASTPIRDADRGEQFF.

The chain couples TRBV6-1 to TRBJ2-7; 9 bases agree with TRBD2. The germline gives CDR1 MNHNS, CDR2 SASEGT. Germline trimming cut 8 bases from V and 2 bases from J; bases unmatched to any gene: 10. CDR3 length: 15 amino acids. The CDR3 DNA is TGTGCCAGCGGTTGCGGGAGGGCTAAGGCCTACGAGCAGTACTTC. It yields the protein CASGCGRAKAYEQYF.

The chain couples TRBV5-5 to TRBJ2-7; 8 bases agree with TRBD1. The junction had 3 bases not matched to a gene; V was cut back by 4 bases and J by 0 bases. The V gene's germline CDR1 is SGHKS and CDR2 YYEKEE (reference sequence). There are 14 residues in the CDR3. The CDR3 spells CASSRGQGSYEQYF. DNA for the CDR3: TGTGCCAGCAGCCGAGGACAGGGCTCCTACGAGCAGTACTTC.